The clone carrying this T cell receptor (beta chain) was detected many times. The target antigen is unknown. The sample belongs to a study of early T cells in non-severe SARS-CoV-2 infection. Study-level background: The input, bulk RNA from unsorted whole blood, was sequenced, and chains were unpaired.

Points from the study as a whole: Matching results from VDJdb favored anti-spike CD8 responses, leaving private and CD4 specificities undetected.

This CDR3 has 18 residues. Trimming removed 5 bases from V and 0 bases from J; junction bases left unmatched: 9. Germline-derived CDR1 and CDR2 are SGHTA and FQGNSA. TCRdb re-analysed the 5' RACE reads in MiXCR, keeping a single row per CDR3 protein. The table shows tens of thousands of distinct CDR3 sequences, with 8.5% to 10% occurring only once. This receptor was taken from an adult who was a healthcare worker with PCR-confirmed SARS-CoV-2 infection or an uninfected control (not recorded which). Sequenced input: whole blood. The chain recombines TRBV7-2 with TRBJ2-3; 12 positions match TRBD2. CDR3 in DNA: TGTGCCAGCAGCCGCCGGACTAGCGGGGATTTTAGCACAGATACGCAGTATTTT. Translating gives CASSRRTSGDFSTDTQYF.